Below, 26 T cell receptor beta chains from the same sample are listed, as sequenced in a study of T cells in Graves' hyperthyroidism and ophthalmopathy. The CDR3 regions of TCR beta were amplified from RNA transcripts. An initial round of RT-PCR targeting the TCR CDR3 relied on the HTBI primer set. In TCRdb, the multiplex PCR reads were re-called with MiXCR into one record per CDR3 protein. The sample yields approximately 400,000 distinct CDR3 sequences, about 19% seen once. The specimen was blood. The receptors come from a woman under 30 with Graves' hyperthyroidism.

This clonotype came up many times. The chain links TRBV12-3 or TRBV12-4 to TRBJ2-5; a weak D match, TRBD2 (6 bases). CDR3 length equals 13 residues. V lost 6 bases, J lost 5 bases, and 13 bases lay in between. CDR3 in amino acids: CASSRGASETQYF. DNA of the CDR3: TGTGCCAGCAGCCGCGGGGCCTCGGAGACCCAGTACTTC.

This clonotype occurred once. V and J are TRBV28 and TRBJ2-7; TRBD2 aligns across 10 bases. Per germline, CDR1 MDHEN and CDR2 SYDVKM. This CDR3 is 13 amino acids long. J gave up 4 bases and V 8 bases, and 5 bases lay outside the gene matches. CDR3 amino acids: CASVLAGEYEQYF. CDR3 DNA sequence: TGTGCCAGCGTCCTAGCGGGGGAGTACGAGCAGTACTTC.

This clonotype was detected ten times or more. The V gene is TRBV7-2, the J gene TRBJ2-5; 12 positions match TRBD2. Looked up from germline, CDR1 is SGHTA and CDR2 is FQGNSA. The CDR3 has 17 amino acids. Unmatched junction bases numbered 6, after V lost 0 bases and J lost 4 bases. This chain's CDR3 is CASSLASTSGGGETQYF. CDR3 DNA: TGTGCCAGCAGCTTAGCTTCGACTAGCGGGGGCGGAGAGACCCAGTACTTC.

This clonotype has ten or more counts. The chain combines TRBV20-1 with TRBJ2-7, with D possibly TRBD1 on 5 matching bases. The CDR3 runs 13 residues. V gave up 4 bases and J gave up 4 bases, with 14 bases separating them. Germline-derived CDR1 and CDR2 are DFQATT and SNEGSKA (reference sequence). CDR3 coding DNA: TGCAGTGCTATCACGACAGCCGATTACGAGCAGTACTTC. Its translation is CSAITTADYEQYF.

There are many counts of this clonotype. The chain links TRBV7-3 to TRBJ2-7; TRBD2 agrees at 9 bases. The CDR3 has 13 residues. The V gene's germline CDR1 is SGHTA and CDR2 FQGTGA. Losses at the gene ends were 11 bases for V and 4 bases for J; bases not matched to a gene: 9. The CDR3 sequence is CASGRSGGYEQYF. Written as DNA, the CDR3 is TGTGCCTCCGGGAGGAGCGGGGGGTACGAGCAGTACTTC.

This rearrangement joins TRBV12-3 or TRBV12-4 to TRBJ1-2; D ambiguous. V lost 3 bases and J lost 1, with 15 bases in between. The CDR3 has 16 residues. The CDR3 coding sequence is TGTGCCAGCAGTTTTGAGGTTGGACCTCTTAACTATGGCTACACCTTC. It encodes CASSFEVGPLNYGYTF.

This clonotype was recorded at least ten times. This chain joins TRBV4-1 and TRBJ1-1, with 7 bases aligning to TRBD1. The germline V gene has CDR1 MGHRA and CDR2 YSYEKL. This CDR3 contains 16 residues. V lost 0 bases to trimming and J lost 3 bases; unmatched junction nucleotides: 7. The CDR3 nucleotides are TGCGCCAGCAGCCAAGATAAGACAGGGAGGTACACTGAAGCTTTCTTT. Amino acids: CASSQDKTGRYTEAFF.

This clonotype has at least ten counts. This rearrangement joins TRBV15 to TRBJ2-7, with D unresolved. Trimming removed 0 bases from V and 2 bases from J, with 5 bases in between. Per germline, CDR1 LNHNV and CDR2 YYDKDF (reference sequence). This CDR3 spans 13 amino acids. The CDR3 region is CATSRDRTYEQYF. The CDR3 nucleotides are TGTGCCACCAGCAGAGACAGAACCTACGAGCAGTACTTC.

The table lists this clonotype with many counts. In nucleotides, the CDR3 is TGTGCCAGCAGAGACAGGGACAGGGGGAACACTGAAGCTTTCTTT. It is translated as CASRDRDRGNTEAFF. V is TRBV12-3 or TRBV12-4 and J is TRBJ1-1; 10 nucleotides line up with TRBD1. V trimming: 6 bases; J trimming: 1 base; junction bases outside the gene matches: 5. This CDR3 has 15 residues.

Comment on this clonotype: Sequence at one end of the junction differs from germline and may be a read error. The chain employs TRBV20-1 and TRBJ2-4; maybe TRBD1 (7 bases). This CDR3 has 14 residues. Germline V CDR1 and CDR2: DFQATT, SNEGSKA (reference sequence). The CDR3 sequence is CSARGQGGKNIKYF. In DNA, the CDR3 is TGCAGTGCTAGAGGACAGGGAGGCAAAAACATTAAGTACTTC.

This chain connects TRBV19 to TRBJ1-1, with 8 bases aligning to TRBD1. V lost 8 bases, J lost 7 bases, and 3 bases stayed unmatched. This CDR3 comprises 11 residues. CDR1 and CDR2 from the germline V gene are LNHDA and SQIVND (reference sequence). CDR3 in DNA: TGTGCCAGTTTACAGGGGGATGAAGCTTTCTTT. Its translation: CASLQGDEAFF. Looking up the rest from reference TRBV19 and TRBJ1-1 gives the full variable domain: DGGITQSPKYLFRKEGQNVTLSCEQNLNHDAMYWYRQDPGQGLRLIYYSQIVNDFQKGDIAEGYSVSREKKESFPLTVTSAQKNPTAFYLCASLQGDEAFFGQGTRLTVV.

This clonotype was counted at least ten times. The gene calls are TRBV6-5 and TRBJ2-5; TRBD1 matches at 7 bases. Unmatched junction bases numbered 9, after V lost 3 bases and J lost 5 bases. Germline V CDR1 and CDR2: MNHEY, SVGAGI. CDR3 length: 15 amino acids. The CDR3 reads CASSYLSTGRETQYF. In DNA, the CDR3 is TGTGCCAGCAGTTATCTCTCGACAGGGCGGGAGACCCAGTACTTC.

This clonotype was recorded at least ten times. The V gene is TRBV11-1, the J gene TRBJ2-7; TRBD2 matches 7 bases. Trimming cost V 3 bases and J 2 bases; bases outside gene matches: 10. Germline V gives CDR1 SGHAT, CDR2 FQDESV (reference sequence). This CDR3 has 16 amino acids. CDR3 DNA sequence: TGTGCCAGCAGCTTTGTCATCCGGGACTACACCTACGAGCAGTACTTC. Translated, it gives CASSFVIRDYTYEQYF.

Only a few counts were recorded for this clonotype. The chain recombines TRBV12-3 or TRBV12-4 with TRBJ1-6; D is unresolved. The CDR3 consists of 14 residues. Trimming pared 4 bases from V and 11 bases from J, leaving 15 bases between. The DNA for the CDR3 is TGTGCCAGCAGTTCGGAAGTAAGAGGGACACCCCTCCACTTT. Encoded protein: CASSSEVRGTPLHF.

The chain carries TRBV5-1 and TRBJ2-5, with TRBD2 matching 8 bases. CDR1 is SGHRS and CDR2 is YFSETQ in the germline V gene. With 2 bases clipped from V and 2 bases from J, the junction kept 5 bases outside the gene matches. The CDR3 covers 15 residues. CDR3 sequence reads: CASSFSGEIQETQYF. In DNA form, the CDR3 reads TGCGCCAGCAGCTTTAGCGGGGAAATACAAGAGACCCAGTACTTC.

Ten or more counts support this clonotype. The chain recombines TRBV7-6 with TRBJ1-2, with D perhaps TRBD1 (6 bases). Germline V CDR1 and CDR2: SGHVS, FNYEAQ. This CDR3 is 15 amino acids long. Trimming shortened V by 2 bases and J by 0 bases, and 10 bases separated the two germline ends. This chain's CDR3 is CASSLSRGANYGYTF. The CDR3 coding sequence is TGTGCCAGCAGCTTATCCAGGGGAGCTAACTATGGCTACACCTTC.

This clonotype has a count of ten or more. The chain has TRBV6-5 and TRBJ2-4; 8 bases are shared with TRBD2. This CDR3 comprises 14 residues. V was clipped by 5 bases and J by 8 bases; unmatched bases: 8. In germline, CDR1 is MNHEY, CDR2 SVGAGI. CDR3 protein: CASSRGGEGDIQYF. The CDR3 nucleotides are TGTGCCAGCAGTCGGGGGGGGGAAGGAGACATTCAGTACTTC.

This clonotype was observed many times. This chain connects TRBV20-1 to TRBJ2-7; possibly TRBD2 for D (5 bases). The CDR3 consists of 11 residues. From germline, CDR1 is DFQATT and CDR2 SNEGSKA (reference sequence). The V gene lost 7 bases and the J gene lost 3 bases, with 10 bases spanning the gap. The CDR3 nucleotides are TGCAGTGTCGCTAGCTTCTACGAGCAGTACTTC. It is translated as CSVASFYEQYF.

This clonotype came up many times. V is TRBV27 and J is TRBJ2-2; D is tentatively TRBD1 or TRBD2 (6 bases each). Germline-derived CDR1 and CDR2 are MNHEY and SMNVEV (reference sequence). The CDR3 covers 20 residues. V was cut by 4 bases and J by 3 bases, with 27 bases left in between. Here the CDR3 reads CASSSAWPPGTPGDTGELFF. As DNA, the CDR3 is TGTGCCAGCAGTTCCGCGTGGCCACCTGGGACACCGGGGGACACCGGGGAGCTGTTTTTT.

The gene calls are TRBV18 and TRBJ1-1; 7 bases line up with TRBD1. Germline loops: CDR1 KGHSH, CDR2 LQKENI. The J segment lost 2 bases and the V segment lost 1 base, leaving 7 bases of the junction unmatched. The CDR3 has 16 amino acids. The CDR3 bases are TGTGCCAGCTCACCACGGACAGGTATGGGTAACACTGAAGCTTTCTTT. Its translation is CASSPRTGMGNTEAFF. Complete variable domain (other parts from reference TRBV18 and TRBJ1-1): NAGVMQNPRHLVRRRGQEARLRCSPMKGHSHVYWYRQLPEEGLKFMVYLQKENIIDESGMPKERFSAEFPKEGPSILRIQQVVRGDSAAYFCASSPRTGMGNTEAFFGQGTRLTVV.

The chain carries TRBV15 and TRBJ2-7, with a tentative D call TRBD2 (6 bases). The CDR3 spans 15 residues. Trimming shortened V by 1 base and J by 3 bases, and 13 bases separated the two germline ends. The V gene's germline CDR1 is LNHNV and CDR2 YYDKDF (reference sequence). The DNA of the CDR3 is TGTGCCACCAGCAGAGTGATCGGGGGAGGCTACGAGCAGTACTTC. Its translation is CATSRVIGGGYEQYF. The full variable domain, completed using reference TRBV15 and TRBJ2-7, is DAMVIQNPRYQVTQFGKPVTLSCSQTLNHNVMYWYQQKSSQAPKLLFHYYDKDFNNEADTPDNFQSRRPNTSFCFLDIRSPGLGDTAMYLCATSRVIGGGYEQYFGPGTRLTVT.

This clonotype was counted many times. This chain uses TRBV7-8 with TRBJ2-7, with D uncertain. The CDR3 has 15 amino acids. Germline assignment: CDR1 SGHVS and CDR2 FQNEAQ. The ends were cut back, 3 bases at V and 2 bases at J, with 14 bases in the middle. The CDR3 protein is CASSLRMVSTYEQYF. In DNA, the CDR3 is TGTGCCAGCAGCTTGCGCATGGTCTCAACCTACGAGCAGTACTTC.

In this sample, this clonotype turned up many times. The rearrangement joins TRBV12-3 or TRBV12-4 to TRBJ2-5, with D maybe TRBD2 (5 bases). With 5 bases removed from V and 5 bases from J, the gap between germline ends came to 15 bases. CDR3 length: 14 amino acids. The CDR3 region is CASSLRGLGETQYF. CDR3 bases: TGTGCCAGCAGTCTTCGCGGACTTGGGGAGACCCAGTACTTC.

Here the CDR3 reads CASRGTGDWTEAFF. Here the CDR3 DNA reads TGTGCCAGCAGAGGGACAGGGGATTGGACTGAAGCTTTCTTT. V and J are TRBV6-2 or TRBV6-3 and TRBJ1-1; 10 bases are shared with TRBD1. CDR3 length: 14 amino acids. The germline V gene encodes CDR1 MNHEY and CDR2 SVGEGT. The V and J ends lost 6 bases and 5 bases, in that order; junction bases with no gene match: 6.

The sample holds many counts of this clonotype. This chain connects TRBV5-1 to TRBJ2-7, with 8 bases aligning to TRBD1. This CDR3 region has 14 residues. After removal of 4 bases from V and 5 bases from J, the junction contained 8 bases not matched to a gene. CDR1 and CDR2 from the germline V gene are SGHRS and YFSETQ. The CDR3 region is CASSTGQGGDEQYF. The CDR3 DNA reads as TGCGCCAGCAGCACCGGACAGGGAGGCGACGAGCAGTACTTC.

About this clonotype itself: A much larger clone lies one base from this, so it may be a read error. J is TRBJ1-1 and V is TRBV13; a possible D gene is TRBD1 (6 bases). The CDR3 length is 15 residues. Germline V gene data show CDR1 as PRHDT and CDR2 as FYEKMQ (reference sequence). CDR3: CASSLGQGSGTESFF. The CDR3 region has the DNA TGTGCCAGCAGCTTAGGCCAGGGGAGCGGCACTGAATCTTTCTTT. Complete variable domain (other parts from reference TRBV13 and TRBJ1-1): AAGVIQSPRHLIKEKRETATLKCYPIPRHDTVYWYQQGPGQDPQFLISFYEKMQSDKGSIPDRFSAQQFSDYHSELNMSSLELGDSALYFCASSLGQGSGTESFFGQGTRLTVV.